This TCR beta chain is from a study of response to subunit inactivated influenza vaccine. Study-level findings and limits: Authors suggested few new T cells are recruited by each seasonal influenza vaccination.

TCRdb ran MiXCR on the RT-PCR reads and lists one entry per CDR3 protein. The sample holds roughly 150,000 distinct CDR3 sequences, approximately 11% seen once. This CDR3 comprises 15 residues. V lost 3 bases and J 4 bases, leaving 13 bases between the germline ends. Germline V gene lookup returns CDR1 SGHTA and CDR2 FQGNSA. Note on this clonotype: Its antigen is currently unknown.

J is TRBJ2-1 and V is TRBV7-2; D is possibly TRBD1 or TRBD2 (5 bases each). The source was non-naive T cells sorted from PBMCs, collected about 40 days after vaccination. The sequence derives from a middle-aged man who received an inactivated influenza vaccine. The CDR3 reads CASSFGDARYNEQFF. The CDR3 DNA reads TGTGCCAGCAGCTTTGGGGACGCCCGATACAATGAGCAGTTCTTC.